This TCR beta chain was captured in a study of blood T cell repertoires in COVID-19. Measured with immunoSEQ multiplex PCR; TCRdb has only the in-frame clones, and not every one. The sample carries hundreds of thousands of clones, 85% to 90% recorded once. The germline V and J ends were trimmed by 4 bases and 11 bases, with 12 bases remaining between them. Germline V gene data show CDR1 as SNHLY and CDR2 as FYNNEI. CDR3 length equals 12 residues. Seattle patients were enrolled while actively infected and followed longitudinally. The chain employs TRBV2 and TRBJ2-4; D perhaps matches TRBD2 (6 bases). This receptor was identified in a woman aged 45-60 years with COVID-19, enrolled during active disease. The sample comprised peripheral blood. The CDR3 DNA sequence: TGTGCCAGCAGTGCCGGGGAGGTATTTCAGTACTTC. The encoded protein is CASSAGEVFQYF.